These 30 T cell receptor beta chains were sequenced from one sample in a study of long-term antiretroviral therapy in people with HIV. The authors ran the immunoSEQ assay, v3.0, at survey level. The repertoire was sequenced with immunoSEQ multiplex PCR; TCRdb's copy has only in-frame clones and lacks some. Of under 40,000 clones listed, more than 75% are singletons. The source was unsorted PBMCs, collected just under 2.9 years before starting antiretroviral therapy. These receptors were taken from a young woman with HIV.

The rearrangement uses TRBV6-1 and TRBJ1-1; D may be TRBD1 (5 bases). Per the germline V gene, CDR1 is MNHNS and CDR2 is SASEGT. V was trimmed by 2 bases and J by 4 bases, leaving 14 bases between them. The CDR3 runs to 15 residues. CDR3 region: CASSELGQGGTEAFF. The CDR3 coding sequence is TGTGCCAGCAGTGAATTGGGCCAGGGAGGCACTGAAGCTTTCTTT.

The chain combines TRBV7-3 with TRBJ2-3, with D perhaps given as TRBD1 or TRBD2 (5 bases each). With 5 bases removed from V and 5 bases from J, the gap between germline ends came to 20 bases. Germline lookup yields CDR1 SGHTA and CDR2 FQGTGA. This CDR3 is built from 16 residues. In DNA, the CDR3 is TGTGCCAGCAGCCATTACGCCGGGACCCTCGGAGATACGCAGTATTTT. Translation gives CASSHYAGTLGDTQYF.

This clone was detected a few times. The chain is built from TRBV4-1 and TRBJ1-2; maybe TRBD1 (5 bases). The CDR3 contains 16 residues. Per the germline V gene, CDR1 is MGHRA and CDR2 is YSYEKL. Trimming removed 2 bases from V and 4 bases from J, with 17 bases in between. The CDR3 coding sequence is TGCGCCAGCAGCCAATTTGGGACGGACTTACTCTATGGCTACACCTTC. Translated: CASSQFGTDLLYGYTF.

The chain is built from TRBV2 and TRBJ1-2; D ambiguous. Germline lookup yields CDR1 SNHLY and CDR2 FYNNEI. The CDR3 is made up of 11 amino acids. With 7 bases removed from V and 3 bases from J, the gap between germline ends came to 6 bases. The CDR3 bases are TGTGCCAGCACAGGATACTATGGCTACACCTTC. This codes for CASTGYYGYTF.

This clone was found once. The chain links TRBV5-5 to TRBJ2-2; 7 bases line up with TRBD2. The ends lost 2 bases at V and 7 bases at J; junction bases unmatched: 5. Germline CDR1 is SGHKS and CDR2 is YYEKEE (reference sequence). This CDR3 is 14 amino acids long. CDR3 bases: TGTGCCAGCAGCTTACGATCGGGGGGCGGGGAGCTGTTTTTT. The encoded protein is CASSLRSGGGELFF. Using reference TRBV5-5 and TRBJ2-2 for the parts outside the CDR3, the full variable domain is DAGVTQSPTHLIKTRGQQVTLRCSPISGHKSVSWYQQVLGQGPQFIFQYYEKEERGRGNFPDRFSARQFPNYSSELNVNALLLGDSALYLCASSLRSGGGELFFGEGSRLTVL.

CDR3 bases: TGTGCCAGCAGTACGGACAGCTTTAATGAAAAACTGTTTTTT. Translated, it gives CASSTDSFNEKLFF. The rearrangement joins TRBV9 to TRBJ1-4, with a possible D match to TRBD1 (6 bases). The germline V gene has CDR1 SGDLS and CDR2 YYNGEE. This CDR3 contains 14 residues. V was pared by 5 bases and J by 4 bases, with 12 bases between. The entire variable domain, with the rest obtained from reference TRBV9 and TRBJ1-4, is as follows: DSGVTQTPKHLITATGQRVTLRCSPRSGDLSVYWYQQSLDQGLQFLIQYYNGEERAKGNILERFSAQQFPDLHSELNLSSLELGDSALYFCASSTDSFNEKLFFGSGTQLSVL.

In this sample, this clone turned up once. The genes are TRBV7-2 and TRBJ2-5; D might be TRBD2 (7 bases). V shed 3 bases and J shed 2 bases, with 13 bases lying between them. This CDR3 comprises 15 residues. CDR1 is SGHTA and CDR2 is FQGNSA in the germline V gene. This CDR3 reads CASSLLAGAQETQYF. The CDR3 nucleotides read TGTGCCAGCAGCTTGCTGGCGGGGGCTCAAGAGACCCAGTACTTC.

This chain joins TRBV20-1 and TRBJ2-3; TRBD2 might be the D (5 bases). This CDR3 is 11 amino acids long. V shed 7 bases and J shed 3 bases, with 8 bases lying between them. CDR1 is DFQATT, CDR2 SNEGSKA, per germline (reference sequence). CDR3 sequence (DNA): TGCAGTGGAGCGGCGACAGATACGCAGTATTTT. Amino acid sequence: CSGAATDTQYF.

V gene TRBV5-1 combines with J gene TRBJ1-1; D is unresolved. Per germline, CDR1 SGHRS and CDR2 YFSETQ. V dropped 1 base and J dropped 2 bases, with 9 bases sitting between them. The CDR3 extends over 14 amino acids. The CDR3 coding sequence is TGCGCCAGCAGCTTGCGGCCGGCTAACACTGAAGCTTTCTTT. Residues: CASSLRPANTEAFF.

This rearrangement joins TRBV20-1 to TRBJ1-1; weak D call: TRBD1 (5 bases). V gave up 4 bases and J gave up 5 bases, with 8 bases separating them. The CDR3 extends over 11 amino acids. The germline gives CDR1 DFQATT, CDR2 SNEGSKA (reference sequence). For the CDR3, the DNA is TGCAGTGCTAACAGGTGGACTGAAGCTTTCTTT. Translation gives CSANRWTEAFF.

The chain recombines TRBV5-3 with TRBJ1-5; weak D call: TRBD1 (5 bases). TRBV5-3 is flagged as an ORF with uncertain function. The V gene lost 0 bases and the J gene lost 0 bases, with 19 bases spanning the gap. The CDR3 runs to 19 residues. The CDR3 reads CARSLVRDCKWYSNQPQHF. For the CDR3, the DNA is TGTGCCAGAAGCTTGGTTCGGGACTGCAAGTGGTATAGCAATCAGCCCCAGCATTTT.

This chain links TRBV6-6 with TRBJ1-1; a weak D match, TRBD1 (6 bases). V gave up 3 bases and J gave up 8 bases, with 13 bases separating them. The CDR3 is made up of 13 amino acids. CDR1 and CDR2 (germline): MNHNY, SVGAGI (reference sequence). CDR3 sequence reads: CASSYVQGPEAFF. In DNA form, the CDR3 reads TGTGCCAGCAGTTATGTACAGGGTCCCGAAGCTTTCTTT.

This chain uses TRBV5-6 with TRBJ2-7; D remains unclear. CDR3 length: 14 residues. V dropped 1 base and J dropped 2 bases, with 10 bases sitting between them. Germline assignment: CDR1 SGHDT and CDR2 YYEEEE. In DNA form, the CDR3 reads TGTGCCAGCAGCTTGCAAGGCAGCCCCTACGAGCAGTACGTC. Protein: CASSLQGSPYEQYV.

This clone was picked up a small number of times. The chain has TRBV7-9 and TRBJ1-3; D may be TRBD1 (5 bases). V lost 1 base and J lost 0, with 16 bases in between. Germline V gives CDR1 SEHNR, CDR2 FQNEAQ (reference sequence). The CDR3 totals 18 residues. CDR3 DNA: TGTGCCAGCAGCTTAGGGCGACTGGGGGTCCCCTCTGGAAACACCATATATTTT. It yields the protein CASSLGRLGVPSGNTIYF. The full variable domain, with the rest looked up from reference TRBV7-9 and TRBJ1-3, is DTGVSQNPRHKITKRGQNVTFRCDPISEHNRLYWYRQTLGQGPEFLTYFQNEAQLEKSRLLSDRFSAERPKGSFSTLEIQRTEQGDSAMYLCASSLGRLGVPSGNTIYFGEGSWLTVV.

As DNA, the CDR3 is TGTGCCTGGAGTGCTGGGACCCTTGGCTACACCTTC. Amino acids: CAWSAGTLGYTF. The chain has TRBV30 and TRBJ1-2; a possible D gene is TRBD1 (5 bases). Germline V gives CDR1 GTSNPN, CDR2 SVGIG (reference sequence). The V end lost 1 base, the J end lost 7 bases, and 10 bases lay between the germline ends. This CDR3 contains 12 residues.

The chain carries TRBV6-5 and TRBJ1-1; D is undetermined. Trimming took 8 bases from V and 2 from J, leaving 9 bases between them. CDR1 is MNHEY, CDR2 SVGAGI, per germline. This CDR3 region has 12 residues. The CDR3 loop is CASGFGNTEAFF. CDR3 nucleotide sequence: TGTGCCAGCGGTTTTGGAAACACTGAAGCTTTCTTT.

The V call is TRBV9, the J call TRBJ2-6; no clear D. The V gene's germline CDR1 is SGDLS and CDR2 YYNGEE. Trimming removed 1 base at V and 0 bases at J, with 17 bases between. The CDR3 sequence is 19 residues long. In DNA, the CDR3 is TGTGCCAGCAGCGTAAGACACACGGACGTAAACTCTGGGGCCAACGTCCTGACTTTC. Its translation: CASSVRHTDVNSGANVLTF.

The V and J genes are TRBV30 and TRBJ2-4, with D possibly TRBD1 on 6 matching bases. This CDR3 has 15 residues. The V gene lost 5 bases and the J gene lost 1 base, with 15 bases spanning the gap. From germline, CDR1 is GTSNPN and CDR2 SVGIG (reference sequence). CDR3 sequence (DNA): TGTGCCTGGGGGGTGACCAGGGGCGCCAAAAACATTCAGTACTTC. It translates to CAWGVTRGAKNIQYF.

The J gene is TRBJ1-1, the V gene TRBV10-2; maybe TRBD1 (6 bases). The ends were cut back, 7 bases at V and 4 bases at J, with 16 bases in the middle. This CDR3 contains 14 residues. Germline CDR1 is WSHSY and CDR2 is SAAADI. The DNA for the CDR3 is TGCGCCAGCATTGATCAGGGGAGGAGCACTGAAGCTTTCTTT. Amino acid sequence: CASIDQGRSTEAFF.

The rearrangement joins TRBV6-1 to TRBJ1-2, with a possible D match to TRBD1 (6 bases). The germline CDR1 and CDR2 sequences are MNHNS and SASEGT. This CDR3 contains 15 residues. Trimming took off 7 bases at V and 0 bases at J, with 15 bases between the two ends. The CDR3 bases are TGTGCCAGCATTCCTCAGGGGCACCCTAACTATGGCTACACCTTC. Translated, it gives CASIPQGHPNYGYTF.

This clone was seen a few times. The rearrangement uses TRBV7-2 and TRBJ1-1; 7 bases map to TRBD1. The CDR3 is 12 amino acids. CDR1 is SGHTA, CDR2 FQGNSA, per germline. V gave up 3 bases and J gave up 10 bases; unmatched junction bases: 5. In nucleotides, the CDR3 is TGTGCCAGCAGCTTCCTACGACAGGGAGCTTTCTTT. Translating it yields CASSFLRQGAFF.

The V gene is TRBV6-1, the J gene TRBJ2-1; 10 bases align to TRBD1. With 5 bases clipped from V and 12 bases from J, the junction kept 10 bases outside the gene matches. Germline V gene data show CDR1 as MNHNS and CDR2 as SASEGT. The CDR3 totals 14 residues. The CDR3 nucleotides are TGTGCCAGCAGTTCCTGGGACAGGGGTTTTGGGCAGTTCTTC. Its protein product is CASSSWDRGFGQFF.

This clone was recorded once. This chain links TRBV7-6 with TRBJ2-7; no firm D call. Germline V CDR1 and CDR2: SGHVS, FNYEAQ. Trimming stripped 2 bases from V and 1 base from J, with 12 bases between. The CDR3 loop spans 15 amino acids. The CDR3 region is CASSLSVDTSYEQYF. In nucleotides, the CDR3 is TGTGCCAGCAGCTTATCGGTGGATACTTCCTACGAGCAGTACTTC. Variable domain in full (rest from reference TRBV7-6 and TRBJ2-7): GAGVSQSPRYKVTKRGQDVALRCDPISGHVSLYWYRQALGQGPEFLTYFNYEAQQDKSGLPNDRFSAERPEGSISTLTIQRTEQRDSAMYRCASSLSVDTSYEQYFGPGTRLTVT.

The V call is TRBV9, the J call TRBJ1-1; 9 positions agree with TRBD1. This CDR3 spans 16 amino acids. Germline V CDR1 and CDR2: SGDLS, YYNGEE. V trimming: 4 bases; J trimming: 1 base; junction bases outside the gene matches: 8. Here the CDR3 DNA reads TGTGCCAGCAGCCCCTGGACAGGGGCCACGAACACTGAAGCTTTCTTT. Translated: CASSPWTGATNTEAFF.

The chain carries TRBV7-9 and TRBJ1-4; 7 bases fit TRBD1. The V gene end was trimmed by 1 base and the J gene end by 6 bases; junction bases not matched to a gene: 8. The CDR3 consists of 16 residues. Germline lookup yields CDR1 SEHNR and CDR2 FQNEAQ (reference sequence). The CDR3 DNA reads as TGTGCCAGCAGCTTAGAGTTGGCAGGGGGAGATGAAAAACTGTTTTTT. Translation: CASSLELAGGDEKLFF.

The chain combines TRBV7-2 with TRBJ1-2, with D hard to call. CDR3 length equals 15 residues. V gave up 1 base and J gave up 2 bases, with 11 bases separating them. CDR1 SGHTA and CDR2 FQGNSA come from the germline V gene. The CDR3 loop reads CASSLGVQINYGYTF. CDR3 DNA: TGTGCCAGCAGCTTAGGGGTCCAAATCAACTATGGCTACACCTTC.

This clone has more than one count but fewer than ten. This sequence joins TRBV30 and TRBJ2-1, with 8 bases identical to TRBD2. V lost 3 bases to trimming and J lost 4 bases; unmatched junction nucleotides: 14. From germline, CDR1 is GTSNPN and CDR2 SVGIG (reference sequence). CDR3 length equals 17 residues. DNA for the CDR3: TGTGCCTGGAGCCACCCGCCAACTAGCGGAAAGTACAATGAGCAGTTCTTC. Translating gives CAWSHPPTSGKYNEQFF.

V is TRBV13 and J is TRBJ1-5; TRBD1 aligns across 9 bases. The CDR3 is made up of 15 amino acids. In germline, CDR1 is PRHDT, CDR2 FYEKMQ (reference sequence). With 2 bases clipped from V and 7 bases from J, the junction kept 6 bases outside the gene matches. CDR3 coding DNA: TGTGCCAGCAGCTTAAGTACAGGGGGCATCCAGCCCCAGCATTTT. Its protein product is CASSLSTGGIQPQHF. Combining the CDR3 with reference TRBV13 and TRBJ1-5 gives the whole variable domain AAGVIQSPRHLIKEKRETATLKCYPIPRHDTVYWYQQGPGQDPQFLISFYEKMQSDKGSIPDRFSAQQFSDYHSELNMSSLELGDSALYFCASSLSTGGIQPQHFGDGTRLSIL.

The chain links TRBV7-2 to TRBJ2-3, with D possibly matching TRBD1 (5 bases). Germline V gene sequence: CDR1 SGHTA, CDR2 FQGNSA. V shed 2 bases and J shed 7 bases, with 16 bases lying between them. CDR3 length: 15 amino acids. CDR3 sequence reads: CASSLNQGLGYTQYF. CDR3 sequence (DNA): TGTGCCAGCAGCTTAAATCAGGGCCTGGGGTATACGCAGTATTTT.

V and J are TRBV12-5 and TRBJ2-5; D may match TRBD1 or TRBD2 (6 bases each). This CDR3 is 15 amino acids long. The ends were cut back, 1 base at V and 4 bases at J, with 13 bases in the middle. Germline V gene sequence: CDR1 LGHNT, CDR2 FRNRAP. The CDR3 sequence: CASGLGQAGGETQYF. CDR3 sequence (DNA): TGTGCTAGTGGTTTGGGACAGGCCGGGGGAGAGACCCAGTACTTC.